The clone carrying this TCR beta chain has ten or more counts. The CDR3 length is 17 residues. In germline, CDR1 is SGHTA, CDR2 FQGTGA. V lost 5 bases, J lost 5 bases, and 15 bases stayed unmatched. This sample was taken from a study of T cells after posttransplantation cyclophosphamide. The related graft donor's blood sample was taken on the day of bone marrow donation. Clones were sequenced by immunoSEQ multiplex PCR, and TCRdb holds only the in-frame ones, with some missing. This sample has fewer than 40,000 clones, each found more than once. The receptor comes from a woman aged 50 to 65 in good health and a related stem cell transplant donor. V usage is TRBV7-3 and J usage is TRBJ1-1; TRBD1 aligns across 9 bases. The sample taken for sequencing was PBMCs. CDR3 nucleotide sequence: TGTGCCAGCAGCCCCCAAGGGGGACAGGGCGGAGGGACTGAAGCTTTCTTT. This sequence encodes CASSPQGGQGGGTEAFF.